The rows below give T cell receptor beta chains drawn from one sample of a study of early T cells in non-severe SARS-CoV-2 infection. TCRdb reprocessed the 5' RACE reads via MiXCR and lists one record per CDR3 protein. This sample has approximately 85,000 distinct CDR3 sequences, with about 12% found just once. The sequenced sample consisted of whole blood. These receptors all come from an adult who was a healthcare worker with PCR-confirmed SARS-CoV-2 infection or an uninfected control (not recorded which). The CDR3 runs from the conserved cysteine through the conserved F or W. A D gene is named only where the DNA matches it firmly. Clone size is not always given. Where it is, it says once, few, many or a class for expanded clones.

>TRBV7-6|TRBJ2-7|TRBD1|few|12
TGTGCCAGCAGCCCAACAGGGGGCGGGCAGTACTTC
CASSPTGGGQYF
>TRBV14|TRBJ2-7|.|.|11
TGTGCCAGCAGTCACTCCTACGAGCAGTACTTC
CASSHSYEQYF
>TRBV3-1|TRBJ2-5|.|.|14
TGTGCCAGCAGCTTACGGACAGTTCAAGAGACCCAGTACTTC
CASSLRTVQETQYF
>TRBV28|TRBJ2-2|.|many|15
TGTGCCAGCAGTTTAGTACTCGTAATCACCGGGGAGCTGTTTTTT
CASSLVLVITGELFF
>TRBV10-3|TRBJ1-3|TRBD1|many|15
TGTGCCATCAGTGGGCCTGGACAGGCTGGAAACACCATATATTTT
CAISGPGQAGNTIYF
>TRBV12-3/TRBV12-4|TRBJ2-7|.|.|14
TGTGCCAGCAGCCTTACCGGGAGTTCTGGGGAGCAGTACTTC
CASSLTGSSGEQYF
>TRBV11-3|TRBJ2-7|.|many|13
TGTGCCAGCAGCTTCGGACTCAACTACGAGCAGTACTTC
CASSFGLNYEQYF
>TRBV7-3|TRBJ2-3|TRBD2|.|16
TGTGCCAGCAGCTCGCACAAGGGAGGGAGCACAGATACGCAGTATTTT
CASSSHKGGSTDTQYF
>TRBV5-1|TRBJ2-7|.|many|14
TGCGCCAGCAGCTTGTACGGGGGTCATTACGAGCAGTACTTC
CASSLYGGHYEQYF
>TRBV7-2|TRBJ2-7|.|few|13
TGTGCCAGCATGGAGGGGAGCTCCTACGAGCAGTACTTC
CASMEGSSYEQYF
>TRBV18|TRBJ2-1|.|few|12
TGTGCCAGCTCCCGCCTCGACAGGTTTCAGTTCTTC
CASSRLDRFQFF
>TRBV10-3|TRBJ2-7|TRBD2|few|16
TGTGCCATCAGTGAGGTTAGCGGGAGGTTGGGCGACGAGCAGTACTTC
CAISEVSGRLGDEQYF
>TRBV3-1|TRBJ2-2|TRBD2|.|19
TGTGCCAGCAGCCGGGATTGGGGACTAGGGGGAGGAAACACCGGGGAGCTGTTTTTT
CASSRDWGLGGGNTGELFF
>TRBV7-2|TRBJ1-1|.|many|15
TGTGCCAGCAGCTTAGCGGGTAGTCAGAACACTGAAGCTTTCTTT
CASSLAGSQNTEAFF
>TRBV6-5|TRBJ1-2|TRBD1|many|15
TGTGCCAGCAGTTCCCCCGGGACAGGGGCGAAGGGCTACACCTTC
CASSSPGTGAKGYTF
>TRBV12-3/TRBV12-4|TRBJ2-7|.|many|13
TGTGCCAGCTGTGCGGTGGTGAAGGGCGAGCAGTACTTC
CASCAVVKGEQYF
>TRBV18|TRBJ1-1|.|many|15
TGTGCCAGCTCACCTCGCGATCAGGGGATGGCTGAAGCTTTCTTT
CASSPRDQGMAEAFF
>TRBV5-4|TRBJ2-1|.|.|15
TGTGCCAGCAGCTTGAGGGGGTATACCTACAATGAGCAGTTCTTC
CASSLRGYTYNEQFF
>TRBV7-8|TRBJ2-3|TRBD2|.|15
TGTGCCAGCAGCCCAAGACTAGCGGGAGTAAATACGCAGTATTTT
CASSPRLAGVNTQYF
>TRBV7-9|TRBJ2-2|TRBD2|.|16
TGTGCCAGCAGCCCCCCCGCGGGAGTATTAACCGGGGAGCTGTTTTTT
CASSPPAGVLTGELFF